This T cell receptor beta chain was observed in a study of T cell changes during pregnancy in multiple sclerosis (dated by TCRdb to between 2018 and 2021). In the study overall: In women with multiple sclerosis, the researchers looked at how the T cell repertoire shifted as pregnancy progressed.

The library was produced with the immunoSEQ multiplex PCR assay. Here the immuneACCESS table is served through TCRdb, limited to in-frame sequences with V and J called. Missing clones are a known gap in these copies; in checked studies unresolved V genes cover under half, and the rest lacks a known reason. Within this sample are fewer than 100,000 clones, with 89% of them counted one time only. The ten largest clones represent 1.5% to 2% of the sample. Regarding this clone: No antigen is known for it. Base qualities are not at hand, and no much larger clone is one base apart.

The V end gives up 7 bases and the J end 3 bases, leaving 5 bases in the junction not matched to a gene. As encoded in the germline V gene, CDR1 is MNHNS while CDR2 is SASEGT. Measured from the cysteine to the phenylalanine, the CDR3 is 15 residues long. Only the CDR3 region is kept as DNA, spanning 45 bases read in frame from base 1. The sequencing used peripheral blood, collected before pregnancy. This clonotype was sampled from a female donor with multiple sclerosis, enrolled in a pregnancy study. The chain is encoded by TRBV6-1 joined to TRBJ2-2; 10 central bases correspond to TRBD1. CDR3 loop: CASNPGTGDTGELFF. The bases read TGTGCCAGCAATCCCGGGACAGGGGACACCGGGGAGCTGTTTTTT.